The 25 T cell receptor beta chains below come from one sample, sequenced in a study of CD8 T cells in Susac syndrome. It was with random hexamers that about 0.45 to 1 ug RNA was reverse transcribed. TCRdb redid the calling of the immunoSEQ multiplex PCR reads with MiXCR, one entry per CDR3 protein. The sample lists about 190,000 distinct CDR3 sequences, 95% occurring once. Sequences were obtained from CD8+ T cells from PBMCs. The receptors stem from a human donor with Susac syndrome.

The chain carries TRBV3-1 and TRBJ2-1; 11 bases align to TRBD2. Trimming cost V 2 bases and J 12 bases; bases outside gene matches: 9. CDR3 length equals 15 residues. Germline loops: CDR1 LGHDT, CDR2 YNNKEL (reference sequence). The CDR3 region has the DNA TGTGCCAGCAGCCAACTATCTAGCGGGAGGTTGAGGCAGTTCTTC. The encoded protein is CASSQLSSGRLRQFF.

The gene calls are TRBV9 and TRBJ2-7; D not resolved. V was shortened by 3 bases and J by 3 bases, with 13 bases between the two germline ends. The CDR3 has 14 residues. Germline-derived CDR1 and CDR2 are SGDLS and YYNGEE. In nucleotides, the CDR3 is TGTGCCAGCAGCGAGGGCAATTCGGGCTACGAGCAGTACTTC. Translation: CASSEGNSGYEQYF.

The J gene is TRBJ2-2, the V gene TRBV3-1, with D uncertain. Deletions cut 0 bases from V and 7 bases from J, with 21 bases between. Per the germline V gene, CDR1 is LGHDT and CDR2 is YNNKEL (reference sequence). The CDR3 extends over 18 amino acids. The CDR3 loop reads CASSQDDVITLWGGELFF. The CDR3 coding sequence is TGTGCCAGCAGCCAAGATGATGTGATTACGCTCTGGGGCGGGGAGCTGTTTTTT. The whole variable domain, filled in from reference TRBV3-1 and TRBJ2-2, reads DTAVSQTPKYLVTQMGNDKSIKCEQNLGHDTMYWYKQDSKKFLKIMFSYNNKELIINETVPNRFSPKSPDKAHLNLHINSLELGDSAVYFCASSQDDVITLWGGELFFGEGSRLTVL.

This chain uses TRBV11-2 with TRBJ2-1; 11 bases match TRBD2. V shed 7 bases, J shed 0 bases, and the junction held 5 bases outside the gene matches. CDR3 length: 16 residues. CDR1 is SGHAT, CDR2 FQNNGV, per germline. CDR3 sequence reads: CASMNLAGGSYNEQFF. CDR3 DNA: TGTGCCAGCATGAATCTAGCGGGAGGCTCCTACAATGAGCAGTTCTTC.

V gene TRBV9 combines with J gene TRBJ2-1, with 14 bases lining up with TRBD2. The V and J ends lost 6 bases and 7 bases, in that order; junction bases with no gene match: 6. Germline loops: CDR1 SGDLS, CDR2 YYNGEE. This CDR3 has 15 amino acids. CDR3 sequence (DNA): TGTGCCAGCACGATTGGACTAGCGGGAGGAAATGAGCAGTTCTTC. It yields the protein CASTIGLAGGNEQFF. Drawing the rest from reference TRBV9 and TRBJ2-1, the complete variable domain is DSGVTQTPKHLITATGQRVTLRCSPRSGDLSVYWYQQSLDQGLQFLIQYYNGEERAKGNILERFSAQQFPDLHSELNLSSLELGDSALYFCASTIGLAGGNEQFFGPGTRLTVL.

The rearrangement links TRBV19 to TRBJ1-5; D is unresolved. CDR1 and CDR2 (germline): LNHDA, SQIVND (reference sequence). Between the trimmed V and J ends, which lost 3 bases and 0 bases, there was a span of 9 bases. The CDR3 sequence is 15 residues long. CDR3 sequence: CASSIDFNSNQPQHF. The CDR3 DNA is TGTGCCAGTAGTATCGACTTCAATAGCAATCAGCCCCAGCATTTT.

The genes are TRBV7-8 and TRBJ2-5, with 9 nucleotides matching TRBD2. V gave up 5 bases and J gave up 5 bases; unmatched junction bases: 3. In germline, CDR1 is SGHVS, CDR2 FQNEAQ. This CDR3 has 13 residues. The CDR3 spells CASSHSGSETQYF. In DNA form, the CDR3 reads TGTGCCAGCAGCCATAGCGGGAGTGAGACCCAGTACTTC.

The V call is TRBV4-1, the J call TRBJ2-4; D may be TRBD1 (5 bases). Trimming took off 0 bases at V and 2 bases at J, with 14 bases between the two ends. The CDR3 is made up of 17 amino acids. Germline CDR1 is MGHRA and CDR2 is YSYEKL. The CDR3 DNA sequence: TGCGCCAGCAGCCAAGATGGACACCCAGCAACCAAAAACATTCAGTACTTC. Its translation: CASSQDGHPATKNIQYF.

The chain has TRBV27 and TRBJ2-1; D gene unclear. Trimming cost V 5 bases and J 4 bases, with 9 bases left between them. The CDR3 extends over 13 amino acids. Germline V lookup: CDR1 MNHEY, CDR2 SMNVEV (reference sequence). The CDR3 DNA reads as TGTGCCAGCAGTCAGATGATTTACAATGAGCAGTTCTTC. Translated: CASSQMIYNEQFF.

The DNA of the CDR3 is TGCGCCAGCAGCTTAACCCTTCTAGCGGGGGGCGCCGGGGAGCTGTTTTTT. This gives the protein CASSLTLLAGGAGELFF. The chain carries TRBV5-1 and TRBJ2-2; 11 bases agree with TRBD2. The trim removed 2 bases at V and 6 bases at J, leaving 9 bases unmatched. Germline loops: CDR1 SGHRS, CDR2 YFSETQ. The CDR3 is 17 residues long.

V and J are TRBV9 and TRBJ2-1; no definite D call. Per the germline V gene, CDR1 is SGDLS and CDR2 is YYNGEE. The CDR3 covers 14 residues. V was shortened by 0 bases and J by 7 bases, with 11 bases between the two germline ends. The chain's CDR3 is CASSVDVWKNEQFF. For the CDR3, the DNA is TGTGCCAGCAGCGTAGATGTGTGGAAAAATGAGCAGTTCTTC.

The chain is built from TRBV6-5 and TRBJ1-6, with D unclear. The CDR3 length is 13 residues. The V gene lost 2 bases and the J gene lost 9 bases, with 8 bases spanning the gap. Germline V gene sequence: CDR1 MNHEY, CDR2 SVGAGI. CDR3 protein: CASSYNIVSPLHF. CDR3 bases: TGTGCCAGCAGTTACAACATTGTTTCACCCCTCCACTTT.

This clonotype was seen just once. CDR3 in DNA: TGTGCCAGCAGTGAGACAGGGACAAGCAATCAGCCCCAGCATTTT. This codes for CASSETGTSNQPQHF. V usage is TRBV9 and J usage is TRBJ1-5; TRBD1 agrees at 7 bases. Trimming at V came to 5 bases and at J to 1 base, leaving 6 bases not matched to a gene. Germline V gene lookup returns CDR1 SGDLS and CDR2 YYNGEE. The CDR3 has 15 amino acids.

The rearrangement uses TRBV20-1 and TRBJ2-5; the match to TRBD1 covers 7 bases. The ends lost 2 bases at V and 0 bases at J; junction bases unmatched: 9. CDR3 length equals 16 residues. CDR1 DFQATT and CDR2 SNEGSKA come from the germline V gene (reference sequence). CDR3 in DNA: TGCAGTGCTAGAAACTTTAGGGACAGATACCAAGAGACCCAGTACTTC. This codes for CSARNFRDRYQETQYF.

The CDR3 region is CASSQDPQKGSYGNTIYF. The CDR3 region has the DNA TGCGCCAGCAGCCAAGATCCACAGAAGGGGTCCTATGGAAACACCATATATTTT. The chain uses TRBV4-1 and TRBJ1-3, with D tentatively TRBD1 (5 bases). The CDR3 covers 18 residues. Per the germline V gene, CDR1 is MGHRA and CDR2 is YSYEKL. V was shortened by 0 bases and J by 3 bases, with 18 bases between the two germline ends.

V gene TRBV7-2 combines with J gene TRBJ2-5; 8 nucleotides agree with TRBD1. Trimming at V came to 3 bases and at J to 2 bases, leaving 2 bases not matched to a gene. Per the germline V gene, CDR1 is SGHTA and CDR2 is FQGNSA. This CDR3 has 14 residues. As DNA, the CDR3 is TGTGCCAGCAGCTTCGGGACAGGACAAGAGACCCAGTACTTC. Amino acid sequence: CASSFGTGQETQYF.

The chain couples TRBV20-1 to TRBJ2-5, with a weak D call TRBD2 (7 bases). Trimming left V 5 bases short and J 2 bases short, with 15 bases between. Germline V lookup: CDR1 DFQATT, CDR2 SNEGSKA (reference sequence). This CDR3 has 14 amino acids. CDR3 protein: CSAPRGARQETQYF. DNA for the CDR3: TGCAGTGCTCCCCGGGGGGCCCGACAAGAGACCCAGTACTTC.

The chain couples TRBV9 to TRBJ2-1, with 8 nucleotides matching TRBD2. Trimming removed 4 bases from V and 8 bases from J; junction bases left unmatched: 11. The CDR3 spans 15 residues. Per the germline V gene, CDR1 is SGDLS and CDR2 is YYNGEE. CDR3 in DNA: TGTGCCAGCAGCCAAGGGGCTAGCGGGTTCTATGAGCAGTTCTTC. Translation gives CASSQGASGFYEQFF. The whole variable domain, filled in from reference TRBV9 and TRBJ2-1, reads DSGVTQTPKHLITATGQRVTLRCSPRSGDLSVYWYQQSLDQGLQFLIQYYNGEERAKGNILERFSAQQFPDLHSELNLSSLELGDSALYFCASSQGASGFYEQFFGPGTRLTVL.

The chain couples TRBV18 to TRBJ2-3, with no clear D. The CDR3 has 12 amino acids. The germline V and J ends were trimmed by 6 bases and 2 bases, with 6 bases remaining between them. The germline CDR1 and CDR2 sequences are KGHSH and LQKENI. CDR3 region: CASSPFTDTQYF. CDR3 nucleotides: TGTGCCAGCTCTCCCTTCACAGATACGCAGTATTTT.

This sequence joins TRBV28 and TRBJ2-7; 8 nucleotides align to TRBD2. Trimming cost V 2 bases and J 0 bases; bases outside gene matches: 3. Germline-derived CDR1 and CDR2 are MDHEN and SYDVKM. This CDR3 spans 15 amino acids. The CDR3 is CASSLSGSSSYEQYF. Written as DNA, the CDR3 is TGTGCCAGCAGTTTAAGCGGGAGTTCCTCCTACGAGCAGTACTTC.

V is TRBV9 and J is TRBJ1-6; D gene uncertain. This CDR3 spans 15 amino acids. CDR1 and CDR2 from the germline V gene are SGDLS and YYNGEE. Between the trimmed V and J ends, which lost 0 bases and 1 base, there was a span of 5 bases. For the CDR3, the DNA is TGTGCCAGCAGCGTAGACCGGTCCTATAATTCACCCCTCCACTTT. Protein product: CASSVDRSYNSPLHF. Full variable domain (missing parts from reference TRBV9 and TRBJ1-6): DSGVTQTPKHLITATGQRVTLRCSPRSGDLSVYWYQQSLDQGLQFLIQYYNGEERAKGNILERFSAQQFPDLHSELNLSSLELGDSALYFCASSVDRSYNSPLHFGNGTRLTVT.

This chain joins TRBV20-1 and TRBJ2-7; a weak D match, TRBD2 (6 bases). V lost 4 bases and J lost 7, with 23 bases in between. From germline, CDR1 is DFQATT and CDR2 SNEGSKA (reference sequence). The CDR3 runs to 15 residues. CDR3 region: CSATWDSSLYGEQYF. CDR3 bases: TGCAGTGCTACATGGGACTCGTCGCTTTATGGGGAGCAGTACTTC.

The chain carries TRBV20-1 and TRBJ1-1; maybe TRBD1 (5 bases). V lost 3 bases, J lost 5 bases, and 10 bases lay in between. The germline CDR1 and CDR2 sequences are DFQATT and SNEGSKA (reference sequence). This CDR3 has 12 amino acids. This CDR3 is CSASRADTEAFF. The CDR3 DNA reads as TGCAGTGCTAGCAGGGCAGATACTGAAGCTTTCTTT.

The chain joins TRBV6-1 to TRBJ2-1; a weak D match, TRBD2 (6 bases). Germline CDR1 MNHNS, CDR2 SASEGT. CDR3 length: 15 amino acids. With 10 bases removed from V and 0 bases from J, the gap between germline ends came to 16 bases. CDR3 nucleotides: TGTGCCACCTCCGTTTTGCGGGGCTCCTACAATGAGCAGTTCTTC. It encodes CATSVLRGSYNEQFF.

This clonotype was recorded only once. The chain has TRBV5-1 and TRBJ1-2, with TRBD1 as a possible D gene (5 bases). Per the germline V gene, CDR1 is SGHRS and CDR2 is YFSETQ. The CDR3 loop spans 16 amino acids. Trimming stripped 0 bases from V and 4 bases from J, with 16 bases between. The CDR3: CASSLAATGRGYGYTF. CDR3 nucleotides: TGCGCCAGCAGCTTGGCCGCTACAGGTCGGGGCTATGGCTACACCTTC.